The 25 T cell receptor beta chains reported below all come from one sample, sequenced in a study of immune heterogeneity within non-small cell lung tumors. A multiplex PCR containing 32 V primers and 13 J primers was used to amplify TCR beta CDR3. A single record per CDR3 protein comes from TCRdb applying MiXCR to the multiplex PCR reads. The sample gives some 2,700 distinct CDR3 sequences, 25% to 30% of which show up once; just under 20% is in the top ten. Bulk tumor gDNA, roughly 600 ng per sample, served as the TCR template. Biopsy collection occurred during surgery, with several far-apart biopsies per primary tumor. Curative surgical treatment was performed in patients who had newly diagnosed, untreated non-small cell lung cancer. Sample: lung tumor tissue. The receptors were gathered from a man in his sixties with non-small cell lung cancer.

Concerning this clonotype: A read error is possible here, since a much larger clone lies one base away. The V gene is TRBV10-3, the J gene TRBJ1-5, with a possible D match to TRBD1 (5 bases). Deletions cut 8 bases from V and 5 bases from J, with 13 bases between. Germline-derived CDR1 and CDR2 are ENHRY and SYGVKD. The length of the CDR3 is 13 residues. CDR3 nucleotides: TGTGCCATCTGGGGGGATGACGATCAGCCCCAGCATTTT. Its translation: CAIWGDDDQPQHF.

By share, this clonotype ranks as medium-sized. This rearrangement joins TRBV3-1 to TRBJ1-4; the D is unclear. The V end was cut by 3 bases, the J end by 8 bases, with 19 bases between. The CDR3 sequence is 16 residues long. CDR1 LGHDT and CDR2 YNNKEL come from the germline V gene (reference sequence). In DNA form, the CDR3 reads TGTGCCAGCAGCCAGGCTTTCCCTACCGGAGGGGAAAAACTGTTTTTT. Translated: CASSQAFPTGGEKLFF.

For this clonotype: Given a much more abundant clone one base away, this may be a read error. The genes are TRBV2 and TRBJ2-3; D unresolved. The length of the CDR3 is 11 residues. V lost 10 bases and J 8 bases, leaving 13 bases between the germline ends. In germline, CDR1 is SNHLY, CDR2 FYNNEI. The CDR3 DNA sequence: TGTGCCATGGCAGAATCTGGTACGCAGTATTTT. Translation: CAMAESGTQYF.

Of note for this clonotype: A much more abundant neighbour one base away suggests this may be a read error. The V gene is TRBV3-1, the J gene TRBJ2-5, with 7 bases that match TRBD1. The CDR3 has 16 amino acids. From germline, CDR1 is LGHDT and CDR2 YNNKEL (reference sequence). The CDR3: CASIQAQTGPQETQYF. The CDR3 DNA is TGTGCCAGCATCCAAGCCCAGACAGGGCCGCAAGAGACCCAGTACTTC.

On this clonotype itself: Since a much larger clone is just one base distant, this may be a read error. The chain couples TRBV19 to TRBJ1-1; D may be TRBD1 (5 bases). In germline, CDR1 is LNHDA, CDR2 SQIVND (reference sequence). The CDR3 consists of 14 residues. CDR3 in DNA: TGTTCCAGTAGTCCCGACAGAAGGAACACTGAAGCTTTCTTT. Translation gives CSSSPDRRNTEAFF.

A few counts support this clonotype. A much larger clone lies one base from this, so it may be a read error. The chain uses TRBV18 and TRBJ1-3, with D possibly TRBD1 on 5 matching bases. The germline V gene has CDR1 KGHSH and CDR2 LQKENI. The CDR3 runs 16 residues. The CDR3 is CASSRTPGNSVNTIYF. CDR3 coding DNA: TGTGCCAGCTCACGAACCCCAGGGAACTCTGTAAACACCATATATTTT.

As to this clonotype: Since a much larger clone is just one base distant, this may be a read error. The genes are TRBV3-1 and TRBJ2-5, with D possibly matching TRBD1 (6 bases). The CDR3 is 13 residues long. Germline lookup yields CDR1 LGHDT and CDR2 YNNKEL (reference sequence). V lost 0 bases to trimming and J lost 6 bases, with 8 bases between them. CDR3 in DNA: TGTGCCAGCAGCCAAGATCAGGGGAAGACCCAGTACTTC. This codes for CASSQDQGKTQYF.

This clonotype is judged medium-sized (0.01 to 0.1%). The rearrangement uses TRBV18 and TRBJ2-5; 8 bases map to TRBD1. The CDR3 has 14 residues. The V gene end was trimmed by 6 bases and the J gene end by 5 bases; junction bases not matched to a gene: 8. Germline V CDR1 and CDR2: KGHSH, LQKENI. CDR3 in amino acids: CASSQDRVYETQYF. DNA for the CDR3: TGTGCCAGCTCCCAGGACAGGGTATATGAGACCCAGTACTTC.

In regard to this clonotype: This may be a read error: a much more frequent sequence differs by one nucleotide. V and J are TRBV28 and TRBJ1-4, with D possibly TRBD1 on 6 matching bases. CDR3 length equals 14 residues. Germline CDR1 and CDR2: MDHEN and SYDVKM. The CDR3 here is CANSSAGASEKLFF. Written as DNA, the CDR3 is TGTGCCAACAGTTCCGCAGGGGCGTCGGAAAAACTGTTTTTT.

This clonotype counts as medium-sized (0.01 to 0.1%). V gene TRBV3-1 combines with J gene TRBJ1-4; the match to TRBD1 covers 7 bases. With V trimmed by 4 bases and J by 1 base, 3 bases remained unmatched. In germline, CDR1 is LGHDT, CDR2 YNNKEL (reference sequence). The CDR3 extends over 15 amino acids. CDR3 region: CASSRDRVTNEKLFF. DNA of the CDR3: TGTGCCAGCAGCCGCGACAGGGTAACTAATGAAAAACTGTTTTTT.

A note on this clonotype: A much larger clonotype is one base distant, so this may be a read error. The genes are TRBV9 and TRBJ2-3, with 8 nucleotides matching TRBD1. Germline V gives CDR1 SGDLS, CDR2 YYNGEE. There are 16 residues in the CDR3. CDR3 sequence: CASSVEGQGSTDTQNF. In DNA form, the CDR3 reads TGTGCCAGCAGCGTAGAAGGACAGGGAAGCACAGATACGCAGAATTTT.

This clonotype is classed as medium-sized. The chain combines TRBV2 with TRBJ1-2; TRBD1 might be the D (6 bases). The length of the CDR3 is 13 residues. Deletions cut 6 bases from V and 6 bases from J, with 14 bases between. Germline values: CDR1 SNHLY, CDR2 FYNNEI. CDR3 in amino acids: CASSGTAGDGYTF. The CDR3 DNA is TGTGCCAGCAGCGGGACGGCAGGGGATGGCTACACCTTC.

A note on this clonotype: Its ends do not fully match the called genes, so a read error is possible. V usage is TRBV4-1 and J usage is TRBJ2-6, with D tentatively TRBD2 (7 bases). This CDR3 is built from 15 residues. Germline CDR1 is MGHRA and CDR2 is YSYEKL. This CDR3 reads CARSQGGAGANVLTF. The CDR3 nucleotides are TGCGCCCGCAGCCAAGGGGGGGCTGGGGCCAACGTCCTGACTTTC.

The chain combines TRBV12-3 or TRBV12-4 with TRBJ2-7, with no clear D. The CDR3 runs to 14 residues. Trimming pared 10 bases from V and 2 bases from J, leaving 18 bases between. For the CDR3, the DNA is TGTGCCATCAGCAACTTCGGAGTCCCCTACGAGCAGTACTTC. Its translation: CAISNFGVPYEQYF.

This chain connects TRBV20-1 to TRBJ1-2; 9 bases align to TRBD1. CDR1 and CDR2 (germline): DFQATT, SNEGSKA (reference sequence). The CDR3 sequence is 14 residues long. With 4 bases clipped from V and 5 bases from J, the junction kept 8 bases outside the gene matches. The CDR3 nucleotides read TGCAGTGCTAAGGTGACCGGGACAGGGTATGGCTACACCTTC. Protein: CSAKVTGTGYGYTF.

For this clonotype: A read error is possible here, since a much larger clone lies one base away. The V gene is TRBV28, the J gene TRBJ1-2, with D perhaps TRBD1 (6 bases). Germline values: CDR1 MDHEN, CDR2 SYDVKM. The CDR3 has 14 residues. CDR3 bases: TGTGCCGGCAGTTTGAGCAGGGGATTTTTCGGCTACACCTTC. It codes for CAGSLSRGFFGYTF.

By its share, this clonotype is large. This chain joins TRBV19 and TRBJ2-2; 10 bases are shared with TRBD2. Germline trimming cut 3 bases from V and 7 bases from J; bases unmatched to any gene: 8. The CDR3 totals 16 residues. CDR1 LNHDA and CDR2 SQIVND come from the germline V gene (reference sequence). The CDR3 DNA sequence: TGTGCCAGTAGTATCCCCCTAGCGGGAGTCATCGGGGAGCTGTTTTTT. Translation gives CASSIPLAGVIGELFF. Variable domain in full (rest from reference TRBV19 and TRBJ2-2): DGGITQSPKYLFRKEGQNVTLSCEQNLNHDAMYWYRQDPGQGLRLIYYSQIVNDFQKGDIAEGYSVSREKKESFPLTVTSAQKNPTAFYLCASSIPLAGVIGELFFGEGSRLTVL.

By share, this clonotype counts as medium-sized (0.01 to 0.1%). V gene TRBV10-3 combines with J gene TRBJ1-5; D perhaps matches TRBD1 (5 bases). This CDR3 has 14 residues. Germline V CDR1 and CDR2: ENHRY, SYGVKD. With 10 bases removed from V and 0 bases from J, the gap between germline ends came to 13 bases. CDR3 region: CATARDGSNQPQHF. DNA for the CDR3: TGTGCCACCGCACGGGACGGTAGCAATCAGCCCCAGCATTTT.

This clonotype is medium-sized (0.01 to 0.1%). V gene TRBV28 combines with J gene TRBJ2-3; D ambiguous. The CDR3 runs to 13 residues. Germline values: CDR1 MDHEN, CDR2 SYDVKM. V dropped 7 bases and J dropped 3 bases, with 11 bases sitting between them. The CDR3 nucleotides are TGTGCCAGCATTTTGATGGGGACAGATACGCAGTATTTT. This sequence encodes CASILMGTDTQYF.

This clonotype was counted a few times. This sequence joins TRBV5-6 and TRBJ1-6; no clear D. Trimming stripped 4 bases from V and 8 bases from J, with 13 bases between. The germline gives CDR1 SGHDT, CDR2 YYEEEE. The CDR3 has 14 amino acids. CDR3 DNA: TGTGCCAGCAGCCCCGGCCTCGGGGATTCACCCCTCCACTTT. It specifies CASSPGLGDSPLHF. The full variable domain, completed using reference TRBV5-6 and TRBJ1-6, is DAGVTQSPTHLIKTRGQQVTLRCSPKSGHDTVSWYQQALGQGPQFIFQYYEEEERQRGNFPDRFSGHQFPNYSSELNVNALLLGDSALYLCASSPGLGDSPLHFGNGTRLTVT.

This clonotype ranks as medium-sized (0.01 to 0.1%). The V gene is TRBV7-9, the J gene TRBJ2-1; 11 bases are shared with TRBD1. The CDR3 is 15 amino acids. Germline loops: CDR1 SEHNR, CDR2 FQNEAQ (reference sequence). V gave up 5 bases and J gave up 8 bases; unmatched junction bases: 8. This CDR3 reads CASSPLDRGHYEQFF. The CDR3 DNA is TGTGCCAGCAGCCCCCTGGACAGGGGGCATTATGAGCAGTTCTTC.

About this clonotype: Since a much larger clone is just one base distant, this may be a read error. The conserved final phenylalanine or tryptophan is absent from the CDR3, which likely points to a read error. V usage is TRBV11-1 and J usage is TRBJ2-1; TRBD1 aligns across 8 bases. The CDR3 sequence is 15 residues long. Germline loops: CDR1 SGHAT, CDR2 FQDESV (reference sequence). V gave up 5 bases and J gave up 6 bases; unmatched junction bases: 9. The CDR3 loop is CASSNRQGTGNEQFL. As DNA, the CDR3 is TGTGCCAGCAGCAACCGACAGGGGACGGGCAATGAGCAGTTCTTA.

The J gene is TRBJ1-6, the V gene TRBV2; perhaps TRBD1 as D (6 bases). The CDR3 totals 14 residues. CDR1 and CDR2 from the germline V gene are SNHLY and FYNNEI. Trimming removed 4 bases at V and 10 bases at J, with 14 bases between. The CDR3 loop is CASSGGPRGSPLHF. In DNA form, the CDR3 reads TGTGCCAGCAGTGGGGGGCCGCGTGGGTCACCCCTCCACTTT.

By share, this clonotype counts as medium-sized (0.01 to 0.1%). V gene TRBV2 combines with J gene TRBJ2-1; D gene uncertain. This CDR3 region has 14 residues. V was clipped by 8 bases and J by 5 bases, with 16 bases between them. The germline gives CDR1 SNHLY, CDR2 FYNNEI. This CDR3 is CASELIPSHNEQFF. The CDR3 region has the DNA TGTGCCAGCGAGCTAATCCCGTCCCACAATGAGCAGTTCTTC. Full variable domain (rest looked up from reference TRBV2 and TRBJ2-1): EPEVTQTPSHQVTQMGQEVILRCVPISNHLYFYWYRQILGQKVEFLVSFYNNEISEKSEIFDDQFSVERPDGSNFTLKIRSTKLEDSAMYFCASELIPSHNEQFFGPGTRLTVL.

This sequence joins TRBV5-6 and TRBJ1-2; D not resolved. Looked up from germline, CDR1 is SGHDT and CDR2 is YYEEEE. Trimming removed 9 bases from V and 2 bases from J, with 20 bases in between. CDR3 length: 15 amino acids. In DNA form, the CDR3 reads TGTGCCAACAACTTGTGGGCCGACCGCAACTATGGCTACACCTTC. Its translation: CANNLWADRNYGYTF.